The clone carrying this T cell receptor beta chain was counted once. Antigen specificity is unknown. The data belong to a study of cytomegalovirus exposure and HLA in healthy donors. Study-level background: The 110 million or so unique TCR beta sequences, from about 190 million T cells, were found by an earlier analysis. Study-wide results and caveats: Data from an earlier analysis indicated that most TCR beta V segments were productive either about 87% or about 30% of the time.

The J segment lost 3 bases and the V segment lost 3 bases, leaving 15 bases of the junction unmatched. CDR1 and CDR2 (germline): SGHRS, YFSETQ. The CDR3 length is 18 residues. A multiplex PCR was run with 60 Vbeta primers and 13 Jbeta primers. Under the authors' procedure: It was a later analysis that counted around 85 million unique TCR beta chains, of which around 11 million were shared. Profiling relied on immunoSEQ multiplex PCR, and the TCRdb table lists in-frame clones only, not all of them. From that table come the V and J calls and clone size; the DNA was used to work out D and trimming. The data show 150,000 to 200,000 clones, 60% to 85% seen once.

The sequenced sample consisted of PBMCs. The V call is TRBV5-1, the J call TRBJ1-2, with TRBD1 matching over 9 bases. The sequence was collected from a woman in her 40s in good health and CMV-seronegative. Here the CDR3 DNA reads TGCGCCAGCAGCTCGGGGGGACAGGGTGATTTCCCCCACTATGGCTACACCTTC. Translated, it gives CASSSGGQGDFPHYGYTF.